Presented here are 20 T cell receptor beta chains from one specimen sequenced in a study of cytotoxic CD8 clonotypes in ibrutinib-treated CLL. Assay used: immunoSEQ multiplex PCR; TCRdb lists only in-frame clones, some missing. The sample has over 100,000 clones; roughly 85% are singletons. Sequencing used PBMCs, obtained after 24 months of ibrutinib treatment. Every receptor here comes from a human donor with chronic lymphocytic leukemia.

This chain links TRBV9 with TRBJ2-1; D may correspond to TRBD1 or TRBD2 (7 bases each). CDR1 SGDLS and CDR2 YYNGEE come from the germline V gene. There are 16 residues in the CDR3. Trimming took 3 bases from V and 4 from J, leaving 17 bases between them. The CDR3 DNA follows: TGTGCCAGCAGCGACCCTCAGGGGGGGATATACAATGAGCAGTTCTTC. This sequence encodes CASSDPQGGIYNEQFF.

The CDR3 sequence is CASSQAGGRGNTIYF. CDR3 nucleotide sequence: TGCGCCAGCAGCCAAGCCGGGGGCAGAGGAAACACCATATATTTT. The chain employs TRBV4-1 and TRBJ1-3, with D possibly being TRBD1 (6 bases). Germline CDR1 is MGHRA and CDR2 is YSYEKL. The CDR3 has 15 residues. Trimming stripped 1 base from V and 4 bases from J, with 11 bases between.

In its sample, this clone was seen once. The chain is built from TRBV7-6 and TRBJ2-5; D is uncertain. The ends were cut back, 4 bases at V and 1 base at J, with 13 bases in the middle. The CDR3 totals 15 residues. Germline lookup yields CDR1 SGHVS and CDR2 FNYEAQ. CDR3 bases: TGTGCCAGCAGCTCCGGATGGGGTTCCCAAGAGACCCAGTACTTC. This codes for CASSSGWGSQETQYF. Full variable domain (missing parts from reference TRBV7-6 and TRBJ2-5): GAGVSQSPRYKVTKRGQDVALRCDPISGHVSLYWYRQALGQGPEFLTYFNYEAQQDKSGLPNDRFSAERPEGSISTLTIQRTEQRDSAMYRCASSSGWGSQETQYFGPGTRLLVL.

This clone was detected only a few times. The chain couples TRBV28 to TRBJ1-2; D possibly corresponds to TRBD1 (5 bases). CDR3 length: 13 residues. The germline V and J ends were trimmed by 8 bases and 2 bases, with 12 bases remaining between them. CDR1 and CDR2 (germline): MDHEN, SYDVKM. CDR3 DNA sequence: TGTGCCAGCCGCCTGACAGCCAACTATGGCTACACCTTC. It encodes CASRLTANYGYTF.

The chain links TRBV29-1 to TRBJ1-1; the D is unclear. Trimming stripped 8 bases from V and 2 bases from J, with 12 bases between. CDR1 is SQVTM, CDR2 ANQGSEA, per germline. The CDR3 extends over 12 amino acids. The CDR3 DNA follows: TGCAGCTCATTCCGGGCTAACACTGAAGCTTTCTTT. Residues: CSSFRANTEAFF. The full variable domain, completed using reference TRBV29-1 and TRBJ1-1, is SAVISQKPSRDICQRGTSLTIQCQVDSQVTMMFWYRQQPGQSLTLIATANQGSEATYESGFVIDKFPISRPNLTFSTLTVSNMSPEDSSIYLCSSFRANTEAFFGQGTRLTVV.

V is TRBV28 and J is TRBJ2-1; 8 bases agree with TRBD2. Germline CDR1 and CDR2: MDHEN and SYDVKM. The CDR3 runs to 15 residues. V was pared by 4 bases and J by 7 bases, with 9 bases of the junction left unmatched. The CDR3 loop is CASSSPSGGPNEQFF. The CDR3 region has the DNA TGTGCCAGCAGTTCCCCGTCGGGAGGGCCTAATGAGCAGTTCTTC.

The chain joins TRBV9 to TRBJ1-1; 9 bases line up with TRBD1. Germline V lookup: CDR1 SGDLS, CDR2 YYNGEE. The CDR3 is 14 residues long. The V segment lost 6 bases and the J segment 5 bases; nucleotides outside the gene matches: 8. CDR3 nucleotide sequence: TGTGCCAGCAACCCGGGACAGGGATATACTGAAGCTTTCTTT. Translating gives CASNPGQGYTEAFF.

The J gene is TRBJ2-5, the V gene TRBV4-2; possibly TRBD2 for D (5 bases). This CDR3 has 13 residues. Germline loops: CDR1 LGHNA, CDR2 YNFKEQ. The V gene lost 3 bases and the J gene lost 2 bases, with 7 bases spanning the gap. The CDR3 DNA reads TGTGCCAGCAGCCAGGACTTACAAGAGACCCAGTACTTC. Its protein is CASSQDLQETQYF.

The J gene is TRBJ1-1, the V gene TRBV5-1, with D uncertain. Germline V lookup: CDR1 SGHRS, CDR2 YFSETQ. This CDR3 is built from 13 residues. Trimming removed 5 bases from V and 4 bases from J, with 12 bases in between. CDR3 sequence reads: CASSSAGGTEAFF. The CDR3 DNA reads TGCGCCAGCAGTTCGGCGGGCGGCACTGAAGCTTTCTTT.

CDR3 bases: TGTGCCAGCAGTTTATATGGGGGGCTAGAAACTAATGAAAAACTGTTTTTT. Translating gives CASSLYGGLETNEKLFF. The chain employs TRBV27 and TRBJ1-4, with a possible D match to TRBD1 (6 bases). The ends were cut back, 1 base at V and 1 base at J, with 13 bases in the middle. Looked up from germline, CDR1 is MNHEY and CDR2 is SMNVEV (reference sequence). The CDR3 totals 17 residues. The complete variable domain, with remaining parts taken from reference TRBV27 and TRBJ1-4, reads EAQVTQNPRYLITVTGKKLTVTCSQNMNHEYMSWYRQDPGLGLRQIYYSMNVEVTDKGDVPEGYKVSRKEKRNFPLILESPSPNQTSLYFCASSLYGGLETNEKLFFGSGTQLSVL.

The V gene is TRBV2, the J gene TRBJ2-2; TRBD1 is a possible D gene (6 bases). Germline V gives CDR1 SNHLY, CDR2 FYNNEI. Trimming removed 11 bases at V and 0 bases at J, with 10 bases between. This CDR3 is 13 amino acids long. The CDR3 sequence is CASGQTNTGELFF. The CDR3 coding sequence is TGTGCCTCCGGACAGACGAACACCGGGGAGCTGTTTTTT.

The chain has TRBV28 and TRBJ1-2; D is undetermined. The germline V gene has CDR1 MDHEN and CDR2 SYDVKM. V was shortened by 8 bases and J by 0 bases, with 19 bases between the two germline ends. The CDR3 is 16 amino acids. CDR3: CASPVLDTGSNYGYTF. The DNA for the CDR3 is TGTGCCAGCCCAGTACTCGACACGGGTTCTAACTATGGCTACACCTTC.

The CDR3 DNA reads as TGTGCCAGCAGGGGCCGAGACAGGGGGAACACTGAAGCTTTCTTT. Translating it yields CASRGRDRGNTEAFF. J is TRBJ1-1 and V is TRBV6-1; TRBD1 matches at 8 bases. V gave up 6 bases and J gave up 1 base; unmatched junction bases: 7. Germline V CDR1 and CDR2: MNHNS, SASEGT. This CDR3 is built from 15 residues.

Here the CDR3 reads CASSLDTSGSYEQYF. DNA of the CDR3: TGTGCCAGCAGTTTAGATACTAGCGGGAGTTACGAGCAGTACTTC. The chain has TRBV27 and TRBJ2-7; 11 bases are shared with TRBD2. This CDR3 contains 15 residues. Germline CDR1 and CDR2: MNHEY and SMNVEV (reference sequence). V was clipped by 2 bases and J by 4 bases; unmatched bases: 4.

The V and J genes are TRBV19 and TRBJ2-1, with 14 positions matching TRBD2. Germline lookup yields CDR1 LNHDA and CDR2 SQIVND (reference sequence). This CDR3 contains 15 residues. With 7 bases clipped from V and 6 bases from J, the junction kept 5 bases outside the gene matches. The CDR3 sequence: CASNQTSGRANEQFF. The CDR3 DNA is TGTGCCAGTAACCAGACTAGCGGGAGGGCCAATGAGCAGTTCTTC. The variable domain in full, completed from reference TRBV19 and TRBJ2-1, reads DGGITQSPKYLFRKEGQNVTLSCEQNLNHDAMYWYRQDPGQGLRLIYYSQIVNDFQKGDIAEGYSVSREKKESFPLTVTSAQKNPTAFYLCASNQTSGRANEQFFGPGTRLTVL.

The J gene is TRBJ2-5, the V gene TRBV7-9, with 8 bases fitting TRBD1. CDR1 SEHNR and CDR2 FQNEAQ come from the germline V gene (reference sequence). The junction had 7 bases not matched to a gene; V was cut back by 5 bases and J by 2 bases. The CDR3 covers 15 residues. The CDR3 sequence is CASSPRTGRQETQYF. In DNA, the CDR3 is TGTGCCAGCAGCCCTCGGACAGGGCGGCAAGAGACCCAGTACTTC.

The chain is built from TRBV30 and TRBJ1-6, with 7 bases aligning to TRBD1. V was pared by 0 bases and J by 7 bases, with 9 bases of the junction left unmatched. This CDR3 comprises 16 residues. Germline CDR1 GTSNPN, CDR2 SVGIG (reference sequence). This CDR3 reads CAWSVGGRGVNSPLHF. Written as DNA, the CDR3 is TGTGCCTGGAGTGTAGGGGGCAGGGGAGTAAATTCACCCCTCCACTTT.

In nucleotides, the CDR3 is TGCAGCGCATCCGCCGAGGGAAGTGGGAAAAACATTCAGTACTTC. Residues: CSASAEGSGKNIQYF. The V call is TRBV29-1, the J call TRBJ2-4; tentative D call: TRBD2 (5 bases). The ends were cut back, 7 bases at V and 4 bases at J, with 20 bases in the middle. Germline V gene data show CDR1 as SQVTM and CDR2 as ANQGSEA. This CDR3 comprises 15 residues.

This chain joins TRBV5-6 and TRBJ2-1; perhaps TRBD2 as D (5 bases). Deletions cut 6 bases from V and 8 bases from J, with 15 bases between. Per the germline V gene, CDR1 is SGHDT and CDR2 is YYEEEE. The CDR3 runs 13 residues. In DNA form, the CDR3 reads TGTGCCAGCATACTTGGTACTAGGTATGAGCAGTTCTTC. This sequence encodes CASILGTRYEQFF.

J is TRBJ1-4 and V is TRBV5-1; tentative D call: TRBD1 (6 bases). V lost 4 bases to trimming and J lost 2 bases, with 15 bases between them. The germline V gene encodes CDR1 SGHRS and CDR2 YFSETQ. CDR3 length: 16 amino acids. The CDR3 protein is CASSPNPGGTNEKLFF. CDR3 nucleotides: TGCGCCAGCAGCCCTAATCCGGGGGGCACTAATGAAAAACTGTTTTTT.